This entry lists 5 T cell receptor beta chains sequenced from one sample in a study of T-cell reconstitution after alpha-beta-depleted transplantation in children. Unique molecular identifiers were incorporated during preparation of the TCRbeta library. Using its own MiXCR run on the PCR reads, TCRdb lists one record per CDR3 protein. The sample holds 530,000 or so distinct CDR3 sequences, 25% to 30% seen once. Sequenced here: PBMCs, sampled before TCRalphabeta/CD19-depleted stem cell transplant. Every receptor here comes from a boy in the first two years of life with Wiskott-Aldrich syndrome, due to receive a stem cell transplant.

The J gene is TRBJ2-5, the V gene TRBV27; D tentatively reads TRBD1 or TRBD2 (6 bases each). The ends were cut back, 5 bases at V and 1 base at J, with 14 bases in the middle. The CDR3 loop spans 15 amino acids. From germline, CDR1 is MNHEY and CDR2 SMNVEV (reference sequence). CDR3 sequence (DNA): TGTGCCAGCAGTAAGAGGCGGGACATCCAAGAGACCCAGTACTTC. Its protein product is CASSKRRDIQETQYF.

The chain uses TRBV27 and TRBJ1-2, with a weak D call TRBD1 (5 bases). Per germline, CDR1 MNHEY and CDR2 SMNVEV (reference sequence). The length of the CDR3 is 13 residues. Trimming shortened V by 6 bases and J by 5 bases, and 13 bases separated the two germline ends. CDR3 sequence (DNA): TGTGCCAGCAGCCCGACCGGGACGTATGGCTACACCTTC. Translating it yields CASSPTGTYGYTF.

The V and J genes are TRBV15 and TRBJ2-1, with D uncertain. The CDR3 runs 13 residues. Trimming left V 1 base short and J 6 bases short, with 7 bases between. In germline, CDR1 is LNHNV, CDR2 YYDKDF (reference sequence). CDR3 sequence reads: CATSRGPTNEQFF. The CDR3 DNA follows: TGTGCCACCAGCAGAGGCCCTACCAATGAGCAGTTCTTC.

This clonotype was counted only a few times. This chain joins TRBV14 and TRBJ2-7; the match to TRBD1 covers 7 bases. V lost 2 bases to trimming and J lost 7 bases; unmatched junction nucleotides: 11. Germline V gene sequence: CDR1 SGHDN, CDR2 FVKESK. This CDR3 region has 15 residues. The CDR3 bases are TGTGCCAGCAGCCAAACGCTGGACAGGATTAGGGAGCAGTACTTC. Translation gives CASSQTLDRIREQYF.

This clonotype was detected only a few times. In DNA form, the CDR3 reads TGCGCCAGCAAATTAGGGTCTAGCTCCTACGAGCAGTACTTC. Translated: CASKLGSSSYEQYF. V gene TRBV5-1 combines with J gene TRBJ2-7; D not resolved. Germline V gives CDR1 SGHRS, CDR2 YFSETQ. V lost 6 bases to trimming and J lost 0 bases, with 13 bases between them. The CDR3 is 14 residues long.